Sequencing of this T cell receptor beta chain was carried out in a study of technical replicates of blood from four donors. Trimming at V came to 5 bases and at J to 2 bases, leaving 4 bases not matched to a gene. Germline CDR1 is KGHSH and CDR2 is LQKENI. This CDR3 has 14 residues. Measured with immunoSEQ multiplex PCR; TCRdb has only the in-frame clones, and not every one. The sample shows about 62,000 clones, roughly nine tenths of them seen only once. This chain uses TRBV18 with TRBJ2-5, with TRBD1 matching 8 bases. The receptor was derived from a human donor in good health. Some clones in this sample may be carry-over from other donors' samples. Sample: PBMCs. CDR3 in DNA: TGTGCCAGCTCATTGGGACAGGAGCAAGAGACCCAGTACTTC. Encoded protein: CASSLGQEQETQYF.